This T cell receptor beta chain stems from a study of blood T cell repertoires in COVID-19. At the level of the study: The samples span acute and convalescent COVID-19 from the United States, Italy and Spain. From T cells, B-cell-depleted T cells, or PBMCs came the material, which was cDNA or gDNA.

Germline CDR1 is SNHLY and CDR2 is FYNNEI. Trimming cost V 5 bases and J 2 bases; bases outside gene matches: 3. The CDR3 covers 15 residues. Some clones are missing from TCRdb's copy, which holds only in-frame ones; the method was immunoSEQ multiplex PCR. The profile shows approximately 300,000 clones, roughly 90% of them singletons. This clonotype originated in a woman aged 50 to 60 with active or convalescent COVID-19. The chain links TRBV2 to TRBJ2-1; 10 bases line up with TRBD2. Sequencing input: peripheral blood. The CDR3 region is CASSSSGSPYNEQFF. In nucleotides, the CDR3 is TGTGCCAGCAGTTCTAGCGGGAGCCCCTACAATGAGCAGTTCTTC.